This TCR beta chain was found in a study of regulatory T cells in long-lasting Graves disease. The overall study: Newly diagnosed Graves' patients had under 3 months of antithyroid drugs. Study-wide results and limits: Clonotypes that were public and shared totalled a few thousand in persistent patients versus 850 to 1,000 in new patients. Authors noted too few samples as a limitation.

Specified time point: newly diagnosed GD, antithyroid drugs for less than 3 months. Following extraction of RNA from PBMCs, that RNA was used to make the TCR library. Per germline, CDR1 SGHKS and CDR2 YYEKEE (reference sequence). The trim removed 2 bases at V and 8 bases at J, leaving 5 bases unmatched. CDR3 length equals 14 residues. Investigators prepared the TCR beta libraries by applying iRepertoire HTBI primers and Arm-PCR of CDR3 regions. TCRdb used MiXCR to reprocess the multiplex PCR reads, holding one entry per CDR3 protein. The data show around 400,000 distinct CDR3 sequences, about 16% seen once. This clonotype was seen ten or more times. Its antigen is still unknown.

This sequence originates from a female donor with Graves disease. The rearrangement uses TRBV5-5 and TRBJ2-1; 9 bases map to TRBD2. The sequences come from peripheral blood mononuclear cells (PBMCs), collected at new diagnosis, from a patient treated with antithyroid drugs. The chain's CDR3 is CASSFTSGRDEQFF. Here the CDR3 DNA reads TGTGCCAGCAGCTTTACTAGCGGGCGAGATGAGCAGTTCTTC.